Detailed here is one T cell receptor (beta chain). The antigen remains undetermined. This entry comes from a study of long-term antiretroviral therapy in people with HIV. Broader study findings: Information on adherence to ART, viral resistance or therapy changes was unavailable.

CDR1 and CDR2 from the germline V gene are SGHTA and FQGNSA. The CDR3 is 15 amino acids. Trimming cost V 1 base and J 3 bases, with 12 bases left between them. Runs used v3.0 of the immunoSEQ assay and were done at survey level. Per sample, sequencing targeted 40,000-50,000 T-cell genomes. Sequencing used immunoSEQ multiplex PCR; TCRdb keeps in-frame clones, though not all of them. The table has 12,000 to 15,000 clones, around 90% seen once. Sequences were derived from unsorted PBMCs, sampled 6.2 years after starting antiretroviral therapy. The rearrangement uses TRBV7-2 and TRBJ1-1; D is unresolved. The origin of this receptor is a man in his forties or fifties with HIV. CDR3 sequence: CASSLGGVRDTEAFF. The CDR3 region has the DNA TGTGCCAGCAGCTTAGGGGGAGTAAGGGACACTGAAGCTTTCTTT.